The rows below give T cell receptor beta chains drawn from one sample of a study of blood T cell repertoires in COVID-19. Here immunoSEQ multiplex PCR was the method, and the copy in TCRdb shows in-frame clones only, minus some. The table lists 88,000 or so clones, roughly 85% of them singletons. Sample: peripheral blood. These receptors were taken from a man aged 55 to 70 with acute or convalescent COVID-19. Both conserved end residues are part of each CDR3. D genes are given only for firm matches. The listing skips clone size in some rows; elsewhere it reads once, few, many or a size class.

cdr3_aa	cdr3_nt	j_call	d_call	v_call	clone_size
CASRRNTEAFF	TGTGCCAGTCGTCGGAACACTGAAGCTTTCTTT	TRBJ1-1	.	TRBV19	.
CASSELADTRGTQYF	TGTGCCAGCAGCGAACTAGCGGATACCCGAGGGACCCAGTACTTC	TRBJ2-5	TRBD2	TRBV7-2	.
CASSYSMTAGNTIYF	TGTGCCAGCAGTTACTCGATGACAGCTGGAAACACCATATATTTT	TRBJ1-3	.	TRBV6-5	.
CASSSSTQGLYGYTF	TGTGCCAGCAGCTCTTCCACACAGGGCCTCTATGGCTACACCTTC	TRBJ1-2	.	TRBV5-4	.
CASSEDGGNHNEQFF	TGTGCCAGCAGCGAAGACGGGGGGAACCATAATGAGCAGTTCTTC	TRBJ2-1	TRBD2	TRBV9	.
CASIGGTEAFF	TGTGCCAGCATTGGGGGGACGGAAGCTTTCTTT	TRBJ1-1	.	TRBV6-5	.
CSVGVGAGTEAFF	TGCAGCGTTGGGGTGGGGGCAGGGACTGAAGCTTTCTTT	TRBJ1-1	.	TRBV29-1	.
CASSLGRGPQQETQYF	TGTGCCAGCAGCCTCGGCAGGGGGCCGCAACAAGAGACCCAGTACTTC	TRBJ2-5	TRBD1	TRBV5-8	.
CASSPRDRERNEQYF	TGTGCCAGCAGCCCCCGGGACAGGGAAAGAAACGAGCAGTACTTC	TRBJ2-7	TRBD1	TRBV3-1/TRBV3-2	.
CATSRQLATHSTQYF	TGTGCCACCAGCAGGCAACTAGCGACGCACAGTACCCAGTACTTC	TRBJ2-5	TRBD2	TRBV15	.
CASRYGTLIEQYF	TGTGCCAGCAGGTACGGGACATTGATCGAGCAGTACTTC	TRBJ2-7	.	TRBV12-3/TRBV12-4	.
CASSEYSGGAHEQYF	TGTGCCAGCAGTGAATACAGCGGGGGGGCCCACGAGCAGTACTTC	TRBJ2-7	TRBD2	TRBV25-1	.
CAWSGLAPYEQYF	TGTGCCTGGAGCGGACTAGCTCCTTACGAGCAGTACTTC	TRBJ2-7	TRBD2	TRBV30	once
CASSTPGTSGKTGELFF	TGTGCCAGTAGCACCCCTGGGACTAGCGGGAAAACCGGGGAGCTGTTTTTT	TRBJ2-2	TRBD2	TRBV19	.
CASSPPAGGTNYGYTF	TGTGCCAGCAGCCCGCCAGCAGGGGGAACTAACTATGGCTACACCTTC	TRBJ1-2	TRBD1	TRBV7-2	.
CSVEGQGIYEQYF	TGCAGCGTTGAAGGACAGGGAATTTACGAGCAGTACTTC	TRBJ2-7	TRBD1	TRBV29-1	.
CASSSGQGNTEAFF	TGTGCCAGCAGCTCCGGACAGGGGAACACTGAAGCTTTCTTT	TRBJ1-1	TRBD1	TRBV7-3	.
CASSLAGAKNIQYF	TGTGCCAGCAGCTTGGCGGGGGCCAAAAACATTCAGTACTTC	TRBJ2-4	.	TRBV5-4	once
CASSRDSPSATNEKLFF	TGTGCCAGCAGTCGGGACAGTCCCTCTGCAACTAATGAAAAACTGTTTTTT	TRBJ1-4	TRBD1	TRBV2	.
CASSLGGGTDTQYF	TGTGCCAGCAGTCTAGGGGGCGGCACAGATACGCAGTATTTT	TRBJ2-3	TRBD1	TRBV27	.
CADLEGRGEQYF	TGTGCCGACCTGGAGGGAAGAGGCGAGCAGTACTTC	TRBJ2-7	.	TRBV7-9	.
CASSSGHSNTEAFF	TGTGCCAGTAGTTCAGGACATTCGAACACTGAAGCTTTCTTT	TRBJ1-1	.	TRBV19	few
CASSSGTSDEQYF	TGTGCCAGCAGTTCCGGGACTAGCGACGAGCAGTACTTC	TRBJ2-7	TRBD2	TRBV2	.
CASSFGLQETQYF	TGTGCCAGCAGTTTCGGACTACAAGAGACCCAGTACTTC	TRBJ2-5	.	TRBV3-1/TRBV3-2	.
CASSQDISGGGAQYF	TGTGCCAGCAGCCAAGATATAAGCGGGGGAGGGGCCCAGTACTTC	TRBJ2-5	TRBD2	TRBV4-2	.
CASSGAEYQETQYF	TGTGCCAGCAGTGGAGCGGAGTACCAAGAGACCCAGTACTTC	TRBJ2-5	.	TRBV6-6	.
CASSQGTAREKLFF	TGTGCCAGCAGCCAAGGGACAGCGCGCGAAAAACTGTTTTTT	TRBJ1-4	.	TRBV3-1/TRBV3-2	.
CASSIGTGGGQPQHF	TGTGCCAGTAGTATAGGCACAGGGGGTGGTCAGCCCCAGCATTTT	TRBJ1-5	TRBD1	TRBV19	.
CASSLAGTGGAKNIQYF	TGTGCCAGCAGCTTAGCGGGGACAGGGGGTGCCAAAAACATTCAGTACTTC	TRBJ2-4	TRBD1	TRBV7-2	once
CASSLTAGGYEQYF	TGTGCCAGCAGCCTAACGGCGGGGGGTTACGAGCAGTACTTC	TRBJ2-7	TRBD2	TRBV7-2	once
CASSFDRGKGYTF	TGTGCCAGCAGTTTCGACAGGGGGAAAGGCTACACCTTC	TRBJ1-2	TRBD1	TRBV6-2/TRBV6-3	.
CASSPTGGPEAFF	TGTGCCAGCAGTCCGACAGGGGGCCCTGAAGCTTTCTTT	TRBJ1-1	TRBD1	TRBV5-6	.
CASSRHIDQPQHF	TGTGCCAGCAGCCGACATATCGATCAGCCCCAGCATTTT	TRBJ1-5	.	TRBV9	.
CASSLSWTGNYGYTF	TGTGCCAGCAGCTTGTCCTGGACAGGGAACTATGGCTACACCTTC	TRBJ1-2	TRBD1	TRBV11-2	.
CASSHRDRGGENIQYF	TGCGCCAGCAGCCACCGGGACAGGGGAGGCGAAAACATTCAGTACTTC	TRBJ2-4	TRBD1	TRBV5-1	.
CASTPGQRTTGELFF	TGCGCCAGCACCCCGGGACAGCGGACCACCGGGGAGCTGTTTTTT	TRBJ2-2	TRBD1	TRBV5-1	.
CASSFHGQEGYGYTF	TGTGCCAGCAGTTTCCACGGACAGGAGGGTTATGGCTACACCTTC	TRBJ1-2	TRBD1	TRBV27	.
CTPPKSRRYSPLHF	TGCACACCCCCGAAGAGCAGGAGGTATTCACCCCTCCACTTT	TRBJ1-6	.	TRBV10-1	.
CAWSVSSYGYTF	TGTGCCTGGAGTGTATCCAGCTATGGCTACACCTTC	TRBJ1-2	.	TRBV30	.
CASTQTGGNQPQHF	TGTGCCAGCACCCAGACAGGGGGCAATCAGCCCCAGCATTTT	TRBJ1-5	TRBD1	TRBV27	.
CASSPASGQGAGEQYF	TGCGCCAGCAGCCCGGCCTCGGGACAGGGGGCTGGCGAGCAGTACTTC	TRBJ2-7	TRBD1	TRBV5-1	.
CASRSTGNTEAFF	TGCGCCAGCAGGAGCACAGGGAACACTGAAGCTTTCTTT	TRBJ1-1	.	TRBV10-1	few
CASSQEMGPPRGELFF	TGTGCCAGCAGCCAAGAGATGGGGCCTCCCAGAGGGGAGCTGTTTTTT	TRBJ2-2	.	TRBV4-2	.
CASSLKGGYYEQYF	TGCGCCAGCAGCTTGAAAGGGGGCTATTACGAGCAGTACTTC	TRBJ2-7	TRBD1	TRBV5-1	.